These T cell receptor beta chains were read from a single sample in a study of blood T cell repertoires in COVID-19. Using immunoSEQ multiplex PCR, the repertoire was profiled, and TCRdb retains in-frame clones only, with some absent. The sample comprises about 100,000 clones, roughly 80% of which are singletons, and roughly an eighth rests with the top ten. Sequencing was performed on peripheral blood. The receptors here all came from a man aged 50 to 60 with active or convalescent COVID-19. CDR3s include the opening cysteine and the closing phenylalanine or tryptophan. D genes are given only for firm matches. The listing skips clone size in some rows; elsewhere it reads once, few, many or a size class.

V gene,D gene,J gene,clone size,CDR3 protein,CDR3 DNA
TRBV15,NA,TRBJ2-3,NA,CATSRDVVSGDTQYF,TGTGCCACCAGCAGAGATGTTGTTAGCGGAGATACGCAGTATTTT
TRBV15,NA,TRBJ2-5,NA,CATRREETQYF,TGTGCCACCAGGAGGGAAGAGACCCAGTACTTC
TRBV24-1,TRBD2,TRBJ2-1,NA,CATSGLAGGLNEQFF,TGTGCCACCAGTGGGTTGGCGGGAGGACTTAATGAGCAGTTCTTC
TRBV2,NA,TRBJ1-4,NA,CASIPGRAHEKLFF,TGTGCCAGCATTCCAGGGAGGGCTCATGAAAAACTGTTTTTT
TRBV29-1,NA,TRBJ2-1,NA,CSVEENAWASYNEQFF,TGCAGCGTTGAAGAAAATGCCTGGGCCTCCTACAATGAGCAGTTCTTC
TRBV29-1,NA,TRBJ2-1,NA,CSVEKTVRNEQFF,TGCAGCGTTGAAAAAACAGTAAGGAATGAGCAGTTCTTC
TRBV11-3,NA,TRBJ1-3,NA,CASSLRRSSSGNTIYF,TGTGCCAGCAGCTTACGTCGTTCGAGCTCTGGAAACACCATATATTTT
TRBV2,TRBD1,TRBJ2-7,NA,CATRLGRGQVEQYF,TGTGCCACCAGATTGGGCAGGGGGCAGGTCGAGCAGTACTTC
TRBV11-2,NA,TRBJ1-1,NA,CASSFEGRNTEAFF,TGTGCCAGCAGCTTTGAGGGTCGGAACACTGAAGCTTTCTTT
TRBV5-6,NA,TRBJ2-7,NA,CASFSQGNYEQYF,TGTGCCAGCTTTTCCCAGGGGAACTACGAGCAGTACTTC
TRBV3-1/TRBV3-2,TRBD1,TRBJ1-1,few,CASSHWDRGTEAFF,TGTGCCAGCAGCCACTGGGACAGGGGGACTGAAGCTTTCTTT
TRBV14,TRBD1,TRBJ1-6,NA,CASDLGTGNSPLHF,TGTGCCAGCGACTTGGGGACAGGGAATTCACCCCTCCACTTT
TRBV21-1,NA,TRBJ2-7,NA,CASSPRTGYEQYF,TGTGCCAGCAGCCCCAGGACTGGATACGAGCAGTACTTC
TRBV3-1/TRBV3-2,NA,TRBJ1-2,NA,CASSQTTRTALYGYTF,TGTGCCAGCAGCCAAACTACCCGGACAGCCCTCTATGGCTACACCTTC
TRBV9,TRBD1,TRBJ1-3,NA,CASSVEGQGIGNTIYF,TGTGCCAGCAGCGTAGAGGGACAGGGAATTGGAAACACCATATATTTT
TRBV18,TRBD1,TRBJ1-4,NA,CASSLDRVYEKLFF,TGTGCCAGCTCACTGGACAGGGTATATGAAAAACTGTTTTTT
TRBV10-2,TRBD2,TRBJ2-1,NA,CASSEGRRAGVLLSEQFF,TGCGCCAGCAGTGAGGGACGAAGAGCGGGAGTTCTTTTGAGTGAGCAGTTCTTC
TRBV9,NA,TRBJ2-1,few,CASSVVGGISEQFF,TGTGCCAGCAGCGTAGTCGGCGGGATCTCCGAGCAGTTCTTC
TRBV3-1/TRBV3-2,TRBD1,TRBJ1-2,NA,CASSQAGTENRYGYTF,TGTGCCAGCAGCCAAGCTGGGACAGAAAACCGTTATGGCTACACCTTC
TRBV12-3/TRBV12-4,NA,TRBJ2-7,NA,CASGGSSSYEQYF,TGTGCCAGCGGCGGGTCAAGCTCCTACGAGCAGTACTTC